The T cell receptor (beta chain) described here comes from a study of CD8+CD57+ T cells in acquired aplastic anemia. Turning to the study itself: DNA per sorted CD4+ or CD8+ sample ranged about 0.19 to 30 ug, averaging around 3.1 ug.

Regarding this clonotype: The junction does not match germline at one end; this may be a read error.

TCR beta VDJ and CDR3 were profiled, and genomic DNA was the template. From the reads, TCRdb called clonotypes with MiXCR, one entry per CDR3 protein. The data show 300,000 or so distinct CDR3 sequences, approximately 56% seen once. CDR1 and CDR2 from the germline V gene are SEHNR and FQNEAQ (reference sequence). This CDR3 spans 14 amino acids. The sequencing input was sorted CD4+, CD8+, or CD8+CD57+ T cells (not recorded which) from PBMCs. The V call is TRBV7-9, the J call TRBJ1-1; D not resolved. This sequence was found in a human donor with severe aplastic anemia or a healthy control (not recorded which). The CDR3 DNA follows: TGTGCCAGCAGCTCCCAAGGAGTGCAGACCGAACAATTTTTT. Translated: CASSSQGVQTEQFF. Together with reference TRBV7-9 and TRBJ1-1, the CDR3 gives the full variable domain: DTGVSQNPRHKITKRGQNVTFRCDPISEHNRLYWYRQTLGQGPEFLTYFQNEAQLEKSRLLSDRFSAERPKGSFSTLEIQRTEQGDSAMYLCASSSQGVQTEQFFGQGTRLTVV.